Included here is one TCR beta chain sequence, with context. The germline V gene encodes CDR1 MGHDK and CDR2 SYGVNS. J was trimmed by 2 bases and V by 8 bases; bases with no gene match: 2. The CDR3 loop spans 14 amino acids. This sample stems from a study of blood T cell repertoires in COVID-19. The protocol was immunoSEQ multiplex PCR, while the TCRdb copy is restricted to in-frame clones and leaves out a portion. The table has roughly 260,000 clones, roughly 86% seen once; the top ten hold about 9.2%. The rearrangement links TRBV25-1 to TRBJ2-7; 14 nucleotides match TRBD2. This sequence was found in a man in his forties or fifties who had recovered from COVID-19. The sequenced material came from peripheral blood. The CDR3 reads CASRLAGGTYEQYF. The CDR3 DNA reads TGTGCCAGCCGACTAGCGGGAGGGACCTACGAGCAGTACTTC.